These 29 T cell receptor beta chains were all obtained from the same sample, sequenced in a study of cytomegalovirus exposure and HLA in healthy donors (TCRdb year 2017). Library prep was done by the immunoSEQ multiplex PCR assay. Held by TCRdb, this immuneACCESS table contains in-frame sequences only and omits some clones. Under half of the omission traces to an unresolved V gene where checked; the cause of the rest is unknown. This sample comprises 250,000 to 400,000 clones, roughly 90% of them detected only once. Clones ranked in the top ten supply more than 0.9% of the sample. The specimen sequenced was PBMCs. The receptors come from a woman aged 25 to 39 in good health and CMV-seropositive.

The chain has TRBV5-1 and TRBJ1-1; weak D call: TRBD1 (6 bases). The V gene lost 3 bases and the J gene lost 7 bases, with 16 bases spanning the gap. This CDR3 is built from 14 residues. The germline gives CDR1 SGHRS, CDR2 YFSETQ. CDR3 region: CASSSGQSDIEAFF. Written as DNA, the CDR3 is TGCGCCAGCAGCTCCGGACAGTCGGACATTGAAGCTTTCTTT.

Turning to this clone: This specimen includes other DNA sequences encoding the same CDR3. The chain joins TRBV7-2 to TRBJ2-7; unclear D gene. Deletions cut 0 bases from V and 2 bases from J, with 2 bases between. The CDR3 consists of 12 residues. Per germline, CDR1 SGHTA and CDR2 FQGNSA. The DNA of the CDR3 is TGTGCCAGCAGCTTAGCGGCCTACGAGCAGTACTTC. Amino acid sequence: CASSLAAYEQYF.

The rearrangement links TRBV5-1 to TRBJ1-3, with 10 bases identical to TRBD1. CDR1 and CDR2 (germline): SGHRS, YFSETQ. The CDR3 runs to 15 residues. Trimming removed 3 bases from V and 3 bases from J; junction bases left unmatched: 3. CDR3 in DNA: TGCGCCAGCAGCTGGGACAGGGGCGGTGGAAACACCATATATTTT. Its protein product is CASSWDRGGGNTIYF. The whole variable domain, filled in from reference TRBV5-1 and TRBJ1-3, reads KAGVTQTPRYLIKTRGQQVTLSCSPISGHRSVSWYQQTPGQGLQFLFEYFSETQRNKGNFPGRFSGRQFSNSRSEMNVSTLELGDSALYLCASSWDRGGGNTIYFGEGSWLTVV.

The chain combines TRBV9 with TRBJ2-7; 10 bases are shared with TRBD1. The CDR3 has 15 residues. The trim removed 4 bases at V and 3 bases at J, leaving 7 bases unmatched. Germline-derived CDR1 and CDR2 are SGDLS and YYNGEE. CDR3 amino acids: CASSQTGGAGYEQYF. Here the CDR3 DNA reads TGTGCCAGCAGCCAGACAGGGGGCGCAGGCTACGAGCAGTACTTC.

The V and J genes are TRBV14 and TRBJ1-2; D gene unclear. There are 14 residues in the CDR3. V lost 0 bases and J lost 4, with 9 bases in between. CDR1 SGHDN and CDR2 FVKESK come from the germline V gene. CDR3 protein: CASSQERTAYGYTF. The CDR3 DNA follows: TGTGCCAGCAGCCAAGAAAGAACAGCCTATGGCTACACCTTC. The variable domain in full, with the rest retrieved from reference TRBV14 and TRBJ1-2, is EAGVTQFPSHSVIEKGQTVTLRCDPISGHDNLYWYRRVMGKEIKFLLHFVKESKQDESGMPNNRFLAERTGGTYSTLKVQPAELEDSGVYFCASSQERTAYGYTFGSGTRLTVV.

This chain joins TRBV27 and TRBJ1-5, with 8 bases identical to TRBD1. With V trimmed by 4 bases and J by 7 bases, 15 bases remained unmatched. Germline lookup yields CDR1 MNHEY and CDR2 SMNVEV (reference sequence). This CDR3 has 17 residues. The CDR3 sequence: CASSSPPGGLFGQPQHF. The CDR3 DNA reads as TGTGCCAGCAGTTCACCCCCAGGGGGCTTATTCGGACAGCCCCAGCATTTT.

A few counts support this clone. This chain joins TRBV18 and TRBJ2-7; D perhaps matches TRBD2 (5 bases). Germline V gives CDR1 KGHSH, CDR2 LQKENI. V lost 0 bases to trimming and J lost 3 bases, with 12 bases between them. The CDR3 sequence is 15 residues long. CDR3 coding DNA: TGTGCCAGCTCACCACCGTTTGGAGAGGGCTACGAGCAGTACTTC. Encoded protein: CASSPPFGEGYEQYF.

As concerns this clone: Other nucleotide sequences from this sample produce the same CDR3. CDR3 residues: CASSLGGANYGYTF. CDR3 nucleotide sequence: TGTGCCAGCAGCCTGGGGGGTGCTAACTATGGCTACACCTTC. The rearrangement joins TRBV28 to TRBJ1-2; tentatively, D is TRBD1 (5 bases). CDR1 and CDR2 (germline): MDHEN, SYDVKM. V was trimmed by 6 bases and J by 0 bases, leaving 11 bases between them. The CDR3 covers 14 residues.

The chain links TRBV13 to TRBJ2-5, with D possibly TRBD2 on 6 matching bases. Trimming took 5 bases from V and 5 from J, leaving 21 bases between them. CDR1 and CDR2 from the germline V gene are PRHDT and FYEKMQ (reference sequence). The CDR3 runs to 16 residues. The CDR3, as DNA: TGTGCCAGCAGCACCCGGGACTCTGGGGTGTCGGAGACCCAGTACTTC. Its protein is CASSTRDSGVSETQYF.

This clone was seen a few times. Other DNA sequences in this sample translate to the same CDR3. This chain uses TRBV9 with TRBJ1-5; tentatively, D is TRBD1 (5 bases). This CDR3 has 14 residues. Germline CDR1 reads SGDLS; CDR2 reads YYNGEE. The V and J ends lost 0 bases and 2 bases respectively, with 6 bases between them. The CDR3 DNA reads TGTGCCAGCAGCGTAGAAGGGGGCAATCAGCCCCAGCATTTT. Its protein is CASSVEGGNQPQHF.

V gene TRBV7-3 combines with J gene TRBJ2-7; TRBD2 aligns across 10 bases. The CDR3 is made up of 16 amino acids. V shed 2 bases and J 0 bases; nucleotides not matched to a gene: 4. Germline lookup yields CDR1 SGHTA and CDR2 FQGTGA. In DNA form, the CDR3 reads TGTGCCAGCAGCTTAGAGGGACTAGCGTTCTCCTACGAGCAGTACTTC. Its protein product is CASSLEGLAFSYEQYF. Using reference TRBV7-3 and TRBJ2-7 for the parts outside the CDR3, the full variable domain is GAGVSQTPSNKVTEKGKYVELRCDPISGHTALYWYRQSLGQGPEFLIYFQGTGAADDSGLPNDRFFAVRPEGSVSTLKIQRTERGDSAVYLCASSLEGLAFSYEQYFGPGTRLTVT.

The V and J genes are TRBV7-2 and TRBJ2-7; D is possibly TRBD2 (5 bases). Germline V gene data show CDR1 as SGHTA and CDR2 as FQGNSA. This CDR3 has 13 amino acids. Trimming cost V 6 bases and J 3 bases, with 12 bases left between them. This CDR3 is CASRRPGLYEQYF. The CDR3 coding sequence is TGTGCCAGCAGGCGGCCAGGACTCTACGAGCAGTACTTC.

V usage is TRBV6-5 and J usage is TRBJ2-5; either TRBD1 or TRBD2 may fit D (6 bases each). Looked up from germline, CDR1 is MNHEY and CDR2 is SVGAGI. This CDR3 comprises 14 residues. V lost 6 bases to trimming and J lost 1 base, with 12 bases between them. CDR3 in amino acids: CASREGHSQETQYF. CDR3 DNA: TGTGCCAGCAGGGAGGGACACTCCCAAGAGACCCAGTACTTC.

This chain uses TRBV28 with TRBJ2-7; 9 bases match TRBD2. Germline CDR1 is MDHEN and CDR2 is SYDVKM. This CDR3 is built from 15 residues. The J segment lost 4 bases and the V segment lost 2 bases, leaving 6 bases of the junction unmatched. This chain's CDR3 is CASSLARAGGYEQYF. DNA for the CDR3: TGTGCCAGCAGTTTAGCCCGAGCGGGGGGATACGAGCAGTACTTC.

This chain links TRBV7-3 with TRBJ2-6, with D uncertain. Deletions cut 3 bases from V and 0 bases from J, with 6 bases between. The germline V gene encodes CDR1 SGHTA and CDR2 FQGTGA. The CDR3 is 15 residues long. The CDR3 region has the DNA TGTGCCAGCAGCTTTAGAGGCTCTGGGGCCAACGTCCTGACTTTC. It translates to CASSFRGSGANVLTF.

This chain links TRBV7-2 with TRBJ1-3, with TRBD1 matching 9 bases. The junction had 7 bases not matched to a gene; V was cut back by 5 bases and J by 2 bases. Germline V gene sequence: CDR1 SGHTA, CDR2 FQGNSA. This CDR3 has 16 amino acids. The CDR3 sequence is CASSHWTGEAGNTIYF. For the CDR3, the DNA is TGTGCCAGCAGCCACTGGACAGGGGAGGCTGGAAACACCATATATTTT. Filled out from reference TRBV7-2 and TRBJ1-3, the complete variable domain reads GAGVSQSPSNKVTEKGKDVELRCDPISGHTALYWYRQSLGQGLEFLIYFQGNSAPDKSGLPSDRFSAERTGGSVSTLTIQRTQQEDSAVYLCASSHWTGEAGNTIYFGEGSWLTVV.

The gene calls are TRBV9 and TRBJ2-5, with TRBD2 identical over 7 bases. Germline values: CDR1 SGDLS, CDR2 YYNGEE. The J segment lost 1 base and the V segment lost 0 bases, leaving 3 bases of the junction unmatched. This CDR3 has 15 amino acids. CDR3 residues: CASSVGGGGQETQYF. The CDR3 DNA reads TGTGCCAGCAGCGTAGGTGGGGGGGGCCAAGAGACCCAGTACTTC.

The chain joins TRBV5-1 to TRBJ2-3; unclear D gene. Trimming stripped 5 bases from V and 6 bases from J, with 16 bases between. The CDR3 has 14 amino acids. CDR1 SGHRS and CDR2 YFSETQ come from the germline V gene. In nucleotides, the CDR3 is TGCGCCAGCAGGGTGTCGACCCCTGGGGATACGCAGTATTTT. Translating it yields CASRVSTPGDTQYF. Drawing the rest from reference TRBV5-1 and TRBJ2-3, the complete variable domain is KAGVTQTPRYLIKTRGQQVTLSCSPISGHRSVSWYQQTPGQGLQFLFEYFSETQRNKGNFPGRFSGRQFSNSRSEMNVSTLELGDSALYLCASRVSTPGDTQYFGPGTRLTVL.

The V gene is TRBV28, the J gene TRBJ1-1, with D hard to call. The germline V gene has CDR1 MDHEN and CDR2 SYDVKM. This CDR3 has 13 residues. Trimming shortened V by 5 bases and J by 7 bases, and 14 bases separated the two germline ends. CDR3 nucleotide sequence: TGTGCCAGCAGTCCCCCGGGGAGACTTGAAGCTTTCTTT. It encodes CASSPPGRLEAFF. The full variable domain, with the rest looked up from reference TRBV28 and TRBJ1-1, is DVKVTQSSRYLVKRTGEKVFLECVQDMDHENMFWYRQDPGLGLRLIYFSYDVKMKEKGDIPEGYSVSREKKERFSLILESASTNQTSMYLCASSPPGRLEAFFGQGTRLTVV.

CDR3 in DNA: TGTGCCAGCAGTATCACAGGGGGCGGGATCTATGGCTACACCTTC. Amino acid sequence: CASSITGGGIYGYTF. The chain joins TRBV27 to TRBJ1-2; 9 bases align to TRBD1. The CDR3 loop spans 15 amino acids. After removal of 5 bases from V and 4 bases from J, the junction contained 8 bases not matched to a gene. Germline CDR1 and CDR2: MNHEY and SMNVEV (reference sequence).

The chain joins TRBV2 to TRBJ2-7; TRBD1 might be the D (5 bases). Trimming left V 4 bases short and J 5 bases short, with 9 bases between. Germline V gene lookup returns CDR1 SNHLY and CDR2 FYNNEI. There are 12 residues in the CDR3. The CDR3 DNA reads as TGTGCCAGCAGTGGACAGTCGGACGAGCAGTACTTC. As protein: CASSGQSDEQYF.

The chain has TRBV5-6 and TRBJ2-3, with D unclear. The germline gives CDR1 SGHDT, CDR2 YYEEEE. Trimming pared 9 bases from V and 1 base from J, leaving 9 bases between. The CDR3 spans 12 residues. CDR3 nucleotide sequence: TGTGCCACCTCCAGAGGCACAGATACGCAGTATTTT. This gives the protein CATSRGTDTQYF.

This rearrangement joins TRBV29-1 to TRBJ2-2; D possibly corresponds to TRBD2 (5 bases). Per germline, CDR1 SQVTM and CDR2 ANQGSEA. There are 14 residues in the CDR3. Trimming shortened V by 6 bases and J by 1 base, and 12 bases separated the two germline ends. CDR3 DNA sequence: TGCAGCGTGAGGGATCCCTTGAACACCGGGGAGCTGTTTTTT. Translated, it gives CSVRDPLNTGELFF.

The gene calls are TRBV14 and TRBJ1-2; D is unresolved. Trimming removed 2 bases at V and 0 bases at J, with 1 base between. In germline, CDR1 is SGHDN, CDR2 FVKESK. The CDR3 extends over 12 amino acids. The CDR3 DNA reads TGTGCCAGCAGCCAATCTAACTATGGCTACACCTTC. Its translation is CASSQSNYGYTF.

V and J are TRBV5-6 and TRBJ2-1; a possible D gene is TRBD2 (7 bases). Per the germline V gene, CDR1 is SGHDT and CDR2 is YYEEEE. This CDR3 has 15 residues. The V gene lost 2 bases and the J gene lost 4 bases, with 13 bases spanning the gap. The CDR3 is CASSFRRGLYNEQFF. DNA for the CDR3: TGTGCCAGCAGCTTTCGGCGGGGGCTGTACAATGAGCAGTTCTTC.

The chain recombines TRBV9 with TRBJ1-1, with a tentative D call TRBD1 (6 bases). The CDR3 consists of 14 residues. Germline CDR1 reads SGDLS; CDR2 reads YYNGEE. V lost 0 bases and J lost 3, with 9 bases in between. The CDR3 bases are TGTGCCAGCAGCGTAGGGGGGCGGGACACTGAAGCTTTCTTT. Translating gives CASSVGGRDTEAFF.

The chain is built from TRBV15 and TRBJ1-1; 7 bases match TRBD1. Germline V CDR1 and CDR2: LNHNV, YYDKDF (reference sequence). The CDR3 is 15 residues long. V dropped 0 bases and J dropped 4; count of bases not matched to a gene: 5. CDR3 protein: CATSREGQLGTEAFF. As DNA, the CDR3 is TGTGCCACCAGCAGAGAGGGACAGTTGGGCACTGAAGCTTTCTTT.

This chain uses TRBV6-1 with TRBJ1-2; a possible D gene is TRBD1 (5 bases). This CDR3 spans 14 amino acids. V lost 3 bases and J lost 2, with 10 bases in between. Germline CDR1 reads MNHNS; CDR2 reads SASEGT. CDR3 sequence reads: CASSEGLVNYGYTF. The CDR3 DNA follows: TGTGCCAGCAGTGAGGGACTGGTGAACTATGGCTACACCTTC.

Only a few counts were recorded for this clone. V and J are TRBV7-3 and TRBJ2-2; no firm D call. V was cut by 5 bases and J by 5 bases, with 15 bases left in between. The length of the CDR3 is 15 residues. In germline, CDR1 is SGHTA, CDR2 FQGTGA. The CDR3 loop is CASSLYLRGTGELFF. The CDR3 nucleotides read TGTGCCAGCAGCCTCTACTTAAGAGGTACCGGGGAGCTGTTTTTT.